These 26 T cell receptor beta chains share one sample of origin, sequenced in a study of breast tumors, draining lymph nodes, adjacent tissues. TCRdb fed the multiplex PCR reads into MiXCR, producing one record per CDR3 protein. The sample yields 80,000 to 130,000 distinct CDR3 sequences, approximately 21% seen once. Breast cancer patients provided tissue from their axillary draining lymph nodes. Sequenced input: axillary lymph node tissue. These receptors were taken from a female donor with breast cancer. Some clones in this sample may be carry-over from other donors' samples.

This clonotype appeared many times. This sequence joins TRBV5-4 and TRBJ2-5, with a possible D match to TRBD1 (5 bases). The CDR3 runs to 13 residues. V dropped 1 base and J dropped 3 bases, with 7 bases sitting between them. Germline V gene data show CDR1 as SGHNT and CDR2 as YYREEE (reference sequence). The CDR3 loop is CASSLPGKETQYF. The CDR3 bases are TGTGCCAGCAGCTTGCCAGGGAAAGAGACCCAGTACTTC.

This clonotype was detected ten times or more. This chain uses TRBV7-2 with TRBJ2-5; 12 bases map to TRBD2. From germline, CDR1 is SGHTA and CDR2 FQGNSA. Unmatched junction bases numbered 3, after V lost 4 bases and J lost 0 bases. This CDR3 comprises 16 residues. The CDR3 sequence is CASSYLAGGYQETQYF. CDR3 sequence (DNA): TGTGCCAGCAGCTACCTAGCGGGAGGGTACCAAGAGACCCAGTACTTC. Drawing the rest from reference TRBV7-2 and TRBJ2-5, the complete variable domain is GAGVSQSPSNKVTEKGKDVELRCDPISGHTALYWYRQSLGQGLEFLIYFQGNSAPDKSGLPSDRFSAERTGGSVSTLTIQRTQQEDSAVYLCASSYLAGGYQETQYFGPGTRLLVL.

This clonotype was picked up many times. CDR3 bases: TGCAGTGCTCCTCGGGGAGGGAGCGGGGACAATGAGCAGTTCTTC. Translated, it gives CSAPRGGSGDNEQFF. The chain has TRBV20-1 and TRBJ2-1; TRBD2 matches 7 bases. V lost 5 bases and J lost 5; bases outside the gene matches: 12. Germline V gene data show CDR1 as DFQATT and CDR2 as SNEGSKA (reference sequence). This CDR3 contains 15 residues.

This clonotype was seen many times. This chain connects TRBV27 to TRBJ2-7, with 12 bases matching TRBD2. Trimming cost V 6 bases and J 3 bases; bases outside gene matches: 0. Per the germline V gene, CDR1 is MNHEY and CDR2 is SMNVEV (reference sequence). The CDR3 length is 13 residues. The CDR3 DNA reads TGTGCCAGCAGGACTAGCGGGAGCTACGAGCAGTACTTC. Protein: CASRTSGSYEQYF.

This clonotype was observed many times. This sequence joins TRBV6-1 and TRBJ1-5; D is ambiguous. V shed 6 bases and J shed 1 base, with 7 bases lying between them. The germline gives CDR1 MNHNS, CDR2 SASEGT. This CDR3 spans 13 amino acids. The CDR3, as DNA: TGTGCCAGCAGATCGATGAGCAATCAGCCCCAGCATTTT. Amino acid sequence: CASRSMSNQPQHF.

This clonotype was observed many times. The chain couples TRBV27 to TRBJ2-7, with TRBD1 as a possible D gene (6 bases). The germline V gene encodes CDR1 MNHEY and CDR2 SMNVEV (reference sequence). This CDR3 spans 15 amino acids. V gave up 4 bases and J gave up 2 bases, with 15 bases separating them. CDR3 in amino acids: CASSSNGDTTYEQYF. The DNA for the CDR3 is TGTGCCAGCAGTTCCAACGGGGACACGACCTACGAGCAGTACTTC.

The chain joins TRBV28 to TRBJ1-6; 11 bases map to TRBD1. CDR3 size: 18 residues. V shed 2 bases, J shed 6 bases, and the junction held 9 bases outside the gene matches. Germline V gene sequence: CDR1 MDHEN, CDR2 SYDVKM. The CDR3: CASSLVRGTGGFNSPLHF. The CDR3, as DNA: TGTGCCAGCAGTTTAGTACGGGGGACAGGGGGTTTTAATTCACCCCTCCACTTT.

This clonotype was found many times. The chain combines TRBV6-1 with TRBJ1-2; unclear D gene. The CDR3 sequence is 13 residues long. Looked up from germline, CDR1 is MNHNS and CDR2 is SASEGT. Between the trimmed V and J ends, which lost 1 base and 5 bases, there was a span of 8 bases. CDR3 protein: CASSEGQRYGYTF. DNA for the CDR3: TGTGCCAGCAGTGAAGGGCAGCGATATGGCTACACCTTC.

This clonotype has ten or more counts. The rearrangement links TRBV5-1 to TRBJ2-7, with D possibly called TRBD1 or TRBD2 (5 bases each). V lost 7 bases to trimming and J lost 2 bases, with 22 bases between them. The CDR3 loop spans 16 amino acids. The V gene's germline CDR1 is SGHRS and CDR2 YFSETQ. The CDR3 DNA follows: TGCGCCAGCTGCTGCCGAGGGGCGGGTCCTCCCTACGAGCAGTACTTC. Translating it yields CASCCRGAGPPYEQYF. Full variable domain (remainder filled in from reference TRBV5-1 and TRBJ2-7): KAGVTQTPRYLIKTRGQQVTLSCSPISGHRSVSWYQQTPGQGLQFLFEYFSETQRNKGNFPGRFSGRQFSNSRSEMNVSTLELGDSALYLCASCCRGAGPPYEQYFGPGTRLTVT.

This clonotype was counted once. A much larger clone sits a single nucleotide away, making a read error possible. Because the CDR3 is missing its conserved closing phenylalanine or tryptophan, this is likely a read error. The V and J genes are TRBV4-1 and TRBJ1-4; 10 bases match TRBD1. J gave up 6 bases and V 3 bases, and 4 bases lay outside the gene matches. This CDR3 has 15 residues. Germline V gene lookup returns CDR1 MGHRA and CDR2 YSYEKL. The CDR3 DNA is TGCGCCAGCAGCCATTCCGGGACAGGGGATGAAAAACTGTTTTCT. Protein: CASSHSGTGDEKLFS.

The chain has TRBV12-3 or TRBV12-4 and TRBJ2-1; 9 bases align to TRBD2. Germline trimming cut 6 bases from V and 4 bases from J; bases unmatched to any gene: 13. The CDR3 spans 17 residues. The CDR3 DNA reads as TGTGCCAGCAGGGCATCGGGGGCTAGCGGGGAGTACAATGAGCAGTTCTTC. This encodes CASRASGASGEYNEQFF.

This clonotype was found many times. This chain links TRBV11-2 with TRBJ1-6, with no clear D. The germline V gene encodes CDR1 SGHAT and CDR2 FQNNGV. The CDR3 length is 13 residues. Trimming pared 0 bases from V and 8 bases from J, leaving 5 bases between. For the CDR3, the DNA is TGTGCCAGCAGCTTAGATAGTTATTCACCCCTCCACTTT. Protein: CASSLDSYSPLHF.

This clonotype came up many times. The chain carries TRBV7-3 and TRBJ2-3; TRBD1 might be the D (5 bases). Deletions cut 5 bases from V and 0 bases from J, with 9 bases between. Germline V lookup: CDR1 SGHTA, CDR2 FQGTGA. The length of the CDR3 is 14 residues. The CDR3 DNA sequence: TGTGCCAGCAGCCCAGGGTCTAGCACAGATACGCAGTATTTT. Translating gives CASSPGSSTDTQYF.

This clonotype showed up just a few times. This may arise from a read error, as a much more abundant clone is one base away. The chain couples TRBV10-1 to TRBJ2-3, with 13 bases lining up with TRBD2. The CDR3 covers 16 residues. Germline CDR1 is WNHNN and CDR2 is SYGVQD (reference sequence). V was pared by 5 bases and J by 6 bases, with 8 bases of the junction left unmatched. CDR3 loop: CASSPGTSGEADTQYF. Here the CDR3 DNA reads TGCGCCAGCAGTCCTGGGACTAGCGGGGAGGCCGATACGCAGTATTTT.

This clonotype occurred many times. CDR3 sequence (DNA): TGCGCCAGCAGCGGGACGGTCTCCTACAATGAGCAGTTCTTC. It translates to CASSGTVSYNEQFF. V gene TRBV5-1 combines with J gene TRBJ2-1; D possibly uses TRBD1 or TRBD2 (5 bases each). This CDR3 has 14 amino acids. The germline V and J ends were trimmed by 4 bases and 0 bases, with 8 bases remaining between them. The germline V gene encodes CDR1 SGHRS and CDR2 YFSETQ.

This clonotype has at least ten counts. The chain recombines TRBV10-3 with TRBJ2-1, with a possible D match to TRBD1 (5 bases). This CDR3 comprises 12 residues. CDR1 and CDR2 from the germline V gene are ENHRY and SYGVKD. V shed 10 bases and J shed 5 bases, with 12 bases lying between them. CDR3 loop: CATRTGDNEQFF. The CDR3 DNA reads TGTGCCACCCGCACAGGCGACAATGAGCAGTTCTTC.

This clonotype was found many times. V usage is TRBV6-5 and J usage is TRBJ1-6; tentatively, D is TRBD1 (5 bases). Germline V CDR1 and CDR2: MNHEY, SVGAGI. The length of the CDR3 is 13 residues. Trimming shortened V by 5 bases and J by 6 bases, and 8 bases separated the two germline ends. CDR3 sequence reads: CASSERGNSPLHF. As DNA, the CDR3 is TGTGCCAGCAGTGAGAGGGGTAATTCACCCCTCCACTTT.

The sample holds many counts of this clonotype. V is TRBV7-9 and J is TRBJ2-7; D is unclear. Looked up from germline, CDR1 is SEHNR and CDR2 is FQNEAQ (reference sequence). Trimming took 1 base from V and 5 from J, leaving 15 bases between them. CDR3 length: 15 amino acids. CDR3 amino acids: CASSLVDRRWDEQYF. In DNA, the CDR3 is TGTGCCAGCAGCTTAGTAGACCGACGTTGGGACGAGCAGTACTTC.

This clonotype was seen at least ten times. The rearrangement links TRBV20-1 to TRBJ2-5; TRBD1 agrees at 10 bases. CDR3 length: 16 amino acids. J gave up 5 bases and V 3 bases, and 12 bases lay outside the gene matches. The germline CDR1 and CDR2 sequences are DFQATT and SNEGSKA (reference sequence). In DNA form, the CDR3 reads TGCAGTGCTAGCGGCGACAGGGGGCGAGGTAGCGAGACCCAGTACTTC. Translated: CSASGDRGRGSETQYF.

This clonotype was recorded at least ten times. The chain is built from TRBV5-6 and TRBJ2-1; no clear D gene. Germline CDR1 and CDR2: SGHDT and YYEEEE. The CDR3 has 12 residues. The V gene lost 4 bases and the J gene lost 6 bases, with 8 bases spanning the gap. The CDR3 DNA sequence: TGTGCCAGCAGCATACGACGCAATGAGCAGTTCTTC. This codes for CASSIRRNEQFF.

This clonotype appeared many times. The chain's CDR3 is CASDLQETQYF. In nucleotides, the CDR3 is TGTGCCAGTGATCTCCAAGAGACCCAGTACTTC. The rearrangement joins TRBV2 to TRBJ2-5; D is undetermined. Germline V gene data show CDR1 as SNHLY and CDR2 as FYNNEI. The CDR3 has 11 residues. Trimming cost V 9 bases and J 1 base, with 6 bases left between them. The variable domain in full, completed from reference TRBV2 and TRBJ2-5, reads EPEVTQTPSHQVTQMGQEVILRCVPISNHLYFYWYRQILGQKVEFLVSFYNNEISEKSEIFDDQFSVERPDGSNFTLKIRSTKLEDSAMYFCASDLQETQYFGPGTRLLVL.

This clonotype was found many times. The V gene is TRBV29-1, the J gene TRBJ1-2; TRBD1 agrees at 11 bases. V trimming: 7 bases; J trimming: 8 bases; junction bases outside the gene matches: 9. Germline V gene sequence: CDR1 SQVTM, CDR2 ANQGSEA. This CDR3 has 13 residues. The CDR3 bases are TGCAGCGCCGGGACAGGGGGGAAATACGGCTACACCTTC. Protein sequence: CSAGTGGKYGYTF.

Many counts were recorded for this clonotype. CDR3 protein: CSARDSGGFQPQHF. The CDR3 DNA reads TGCAGTGCTAGAGATTCTGGGGGTTTTCAGCCCCAGCATTTT. This chain joins TRBV20-1 and TRBJ1-5, with D perhaps TRBD1 (5 bases). Per germline, CDR1 DFQATT and CDR2 SNEGSKA (reference sequence). This CDR3 comprises 14 residues. V was pared by 0 bases and J by 6 bases, with 12 bases between.

This clonotype has ten or more counts. The chain couples TRBV20-1 to TRBJ1-4; D remains ambiguous. The CDR3 contains 13 residues. V was pared by 5 bases and J by 5 bases, with 12 bases between. Germline values: CDR1 DFQATT, CDR2 SNEGSKA (reference sequence). This chain's CDR3 is CSAPLGQNEKLFF. Written as DNA, the CDR3 is TGCAGTGCTCCCCTAGGGCAGAATGAAAAACTGTTTTTT.

The count of this clonotype is one. The rearrangement uses TRBV6-5 and TRBJ2-1; D might be TRBD1 (5 bases). From germline, CDR1 is MNHEY and CDR2 SVGAGI. The CDR3 runs 17 residues. The V end was cut by 4 bases, the J end by 2 bases, with 18 bases between. This chain's CDR3 is CASSSALHRGPYNEQFF. The CDR3 DNA follows: TGTGCCAGCAGTTCAGCGTTACATAGGGGCCCCTACAATGAGCAGTTCTTC.

This clonotype was recorded a few times. This could be a read error, since a much larger clone is one nucleotide away. This sequence joins TRBV20-1 and TRBJ2-1; 8 nucleotides align to TRBD1. The V gene's germline CDR1 is DFQATT and CDR2 SNEGSKA (reference sequence). The CDR3 length is 14 residues. CDR3 sequence reads: CSAFHRGTYNEQLF. CDR3 DNA: TGCAGTGCTTTTCACAGGGGGACGTACAATGAGCAGCTCTTC.